This entry is about one T cell receptor (beta chain). What it binds is not known. The sample comes from a study of long-term antiretroviral therapy in people with HIV. General study findings and limits: Whichever time point was examined, clones expanded before ART dominated the repertoire.

All donors provided no fewer than one pre-ART and no fewer than two post-ART PBMC samples. Only United States sites treated participants with HIV. At survey level, the immunoSEQ assay was run in its v3.0 version. Produced via immunoSEQ multiplex PCR; TCRdb's table is partial and in-frame only. The sample shows tens of thousands of clones, 75% to 90% of them seen only once. Losses at the gene ends were 5 bases for V and 4 bases for J; bases not matched to a gene: 6. The CDR3 is 14 amino acids. From germline, CDR1 is GTSNPN and CDR2 SVGIG (reference sequence). The chain is built from TRBV30 and TRBJ2-3; 10 bases agree with TRBD1. The source of this sequence is a man in his late teens or twenties with HIV. This material consisted of unsorted PBMCs, taken 1.5 years after starting antiretroviral therapy. The CDR3 DNA sequence: TGTGCCTGGGGGACCGGGACAGGGGCAGATACGCAGTATTTT. It translates to CAWGTGTGADTQYF.